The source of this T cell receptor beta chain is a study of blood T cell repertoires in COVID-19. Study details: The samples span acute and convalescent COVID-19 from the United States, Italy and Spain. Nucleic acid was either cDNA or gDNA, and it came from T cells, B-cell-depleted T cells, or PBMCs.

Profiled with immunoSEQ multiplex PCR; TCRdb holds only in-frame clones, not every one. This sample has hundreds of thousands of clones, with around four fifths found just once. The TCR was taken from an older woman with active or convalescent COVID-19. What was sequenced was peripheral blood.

CDR3 in amino acids: CASRITGGEEAFF. In DNA, the CDR3 is TGTGCCAGCAGAATTACGGGCGGGGAAGAAGCTTTCTTT. The chain employs TRBV6-5 and TRBJ1-1, with D unresolved. This CDR3 is built from 13 residues. CDR1 and CDR2 (germline): MNHEY, SVGAGI. The V and J ends lost 6 bases and 8 bases respectively, with 16 bases between them.